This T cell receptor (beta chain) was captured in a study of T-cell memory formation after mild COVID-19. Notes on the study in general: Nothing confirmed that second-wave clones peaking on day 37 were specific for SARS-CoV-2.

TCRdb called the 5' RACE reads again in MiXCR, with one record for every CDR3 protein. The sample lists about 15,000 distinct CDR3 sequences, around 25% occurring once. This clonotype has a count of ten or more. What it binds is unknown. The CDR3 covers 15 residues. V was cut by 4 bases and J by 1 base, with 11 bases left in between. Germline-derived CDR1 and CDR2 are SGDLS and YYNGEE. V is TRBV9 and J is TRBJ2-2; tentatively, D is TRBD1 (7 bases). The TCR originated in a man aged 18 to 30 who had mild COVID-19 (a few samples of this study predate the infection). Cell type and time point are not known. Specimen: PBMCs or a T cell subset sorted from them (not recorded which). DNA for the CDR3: TGTGCCAGCAGCCTCCAGGGGGGGAACACCGGGGAGCTGTTTTTT. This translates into CASSLQGGNTGELFF.